Listed below are T cell receptor beta chains from one sample, sequenced in a study of T-cell memory formation after mild COVID-19. TCRdb re-called the 5' RACE reads with MiXCR, one entry per CDR3 protein. The sample holds about 57,000 distinct CDR3 sequences, 9% to 15% seen once. The sample was PBMCs or a T cell subset sorted from them (not recorded which). These receptors came from a young man who had mild COVID-19 (a few samples of this study predate the infection). Cell type and time point are not known. Both conserved end residues are part of each CDR3. The D gene is left open where the match is weak. Clone size is not always given. Where it is, it says once, few, many or a class for expanded clones.

j_gene: TRBJ1-1
v_gene: TRBV20-1
abundance: NA
d_gene: NA
CDR3nt: TGCAGTGCTATCGGACAAAGAAGGGATTTCTTT
CDR3aa: CSAIGQRRDFF

j_gene: TRBJ2-1
v_gene: TRBV5-1
abundance: many
d_gene: TRBD2
CDR3nt: TGCGCCAGCACATCATCTAGCGGGGGCTTTAATGAGCAGTTCTTC
CDR3aa: CASTSSSGGFNEQFF

j_gene: TRBJ2-6
v_gene: TRBV20-1
abundance: many
d_gene: NA
CDR3nt: TGCAGTGCTAGATCGGGGGCTTCTGGGGCCAACGTCCTGACTTTC
CDR3aa: CSARSGASGANVLTF

j_gene: TRBJ1-2
v_gene: TRBV12-3/TRBV12-4
abundance: NA
d_gene: NA
CDR3nt: TGTGCCAGCAGTGGGCCCTACTATGGCTACACCTTC
CDR3aa: CASSGPYYGYTF

j_gene: TRBJ1-2
v_gene: TRBV7-2
abundance: NA
d_gene: NA
CDR3nt: TGTGCCAGCAGCTTAGGGTATAGTGGCTACACCTTC
CDR3aa: CASSLGYSGYTF

j_gene: TRBJ2-7
v_gene: TRBV12-3/TRBV12-4
abundance: few
d_gene: NA
CDR3nt: TGTGCCAGCTGCCTCGGGGGTTCCTACGAGCAGTACTTC
CDR3aa: CASCLGGSYEQYF

j_gene: TRBJ2-3
v_gene: TRBV6-5
abundance: NA
d_gene: TRBD2
CDR3nt: TGTGCCAGCAGTTCCCCGGGACTAGCGGGGGGGCCCGATACGCAGTATTTT
CDR3aa: CASSSPGLAGGPDTQYF

j_gene: TRBJ1-2
v_gene: TRBV5-6
abundance: NA
d_gene: NA
CDR3nt: TGTGCCAGCAGCTTGGGGGGCTTACAGGGAAGAAACTATGGCTACACCTTC
CDR3aa: CASSLGGLQGRNYGYTF

j_gene: TRBJ1-6
v_gene: TRBV7-9
abundance: medium-sized
d_gene: NA
CDR3nt: TGTGCCAGCAGCTTACAGGACTATAATTCACCCCTCCACTTT
CDR3aa: CASSLQDYNSPLHF

j_gene: TRBJ2-2
v_gene: TRBV4-1
abundance: many
d_gene: NA
CDR3nt: TGCGCCAGCAGCCGGACGAGACAGGCCAACACCGGGGAGCTGTTTTTT
CDR3aa: CASSRTRQANTGELFF

j_gene: TRBJ2-1
v_gene: TRBV5-1
abundance: NA
d_gene: NA
CDR3nt: TGCGCCAGCAGCTTCCCAGGGAGAGGCTACAATGAGCAGTTCTTC
CDR3aa: CASSFPGRGYNEQFF

j_gene: TRBJ1-2
v_gene: TRBV28
abundance: many
d_gene: TRBD1
CDR3nt: TGTGCCAGCACTCAGGGGGGCGTAGGCTACACCTTC
CDR3aa: CASTQGGVGYTF

j_gene: TRBJ1-2
v_gene: TRBV5-6
abundance: many
d_gene: NA
CDR3nt: TGTGCCAGCAGCTCAGGACAGTACTATGGCTACACCTTC
CDR3aa: CASSSGQYYGYTF

j_gene: TRBJ1-1
v_gene: TRBV15
abundance: few
d_gene: NA
CDR3nt: TGTGCCACCAGCAGAGACACGGGGACTGAAGCTTTCTTT
CDR3aa: CATSRDTGTEAFF

j_gene: TRBJ2-5
v_gene: TRBV10-3
abundance: once
d_gene: TRBD2
CDR3nt: TGTGCCATCAGTGAACGGATGGGGGGGTACCAAGAGACCCAGTACTTC
CDR3aa: CAISERMGGYQETQYF

j_gene: TRBJ1-6
v_gene: TRBV6-5
abundance: NA
d_gene: TRBD1
CDR3nt: TGTGCCAGCAGTCCGCTCGGGACAGGAAATTCACCCCTCCACTTT
CDR3aa: CASSPLGTGNSPLHF

j_gene: TRBJ1-2
v_gene: TRBV15
abundance: many
d_gene: TRBD1
CDR3nt: TGTGCCACCAGCAGCCGCAGGGGGCCGAATGGCTACACCTTC
CDR3aa: CATSSRRGPNGYTF

j_gene: TRBJ2-3
v_gene: TRBV12-3/TRBV12-4
abundance: NA
d_gene: TRBD2
CDR3nt: TGTGCCAGCAGTGTCCTCCGCGGGGGGGCAGCCGATACGCAGTATTTT
CDR3aa: CASSVLRGGAADTQYF

j_gene: TRBJ1-6
v_gene: TRBV7-2
abundance: many
d_gene: TRBD1
CDR3nt: TGTGCCAGCAGCCAACGGGACAGGGGAACCCTCCACTTT
CDR3aa: CASSQRDRGTLHF

j_gene: TRBJ2-2
v_gene: TRBV20-1
abundance: many
d_gene: NA
CDR3nt: TGCAGTGCTAGAGATCCGCAAAGGGAGATCGGGGAGCTGTTTTTT
CDR3aa: CSARDPQREIGELFF

j_gene: TRBJ2-3
v_gene: TRBV4-2
abundance: many
d_gene: TRBD2
CDR3nt: TGTGCCAGCAGCCAAGATGGGACTAGCGGGGCAGATACGCAGTATTTT
CDR3aa: CASSQDGTSGADTQYF

j_gene: TRBJ2-5
v_gene: TRBV4-1
abundance: few
d_gene: NA
CDR3nt: TGCGCCAGCAGCGCATTAGGACTAAGGGGCAGGGGACGAGAGACCCAGTACTTC
CDR3aa: CASSALGLRGRGRETQYF

j_gene: TRBJ2-6
v_gene: TRBV5-4
abundance: few
d_gene: NA
CDR3nt: TGTGCCAGCAGAACTAGCCTAGGCTCTGGGGCCAACGTCCTGACTTTC
CDR3aa: CASRTSLGSGANVLTF

j_gene: TRBJ2-3
v_gene: TRBV7-2
abundance: NA
d_gene: NA
CDR3nt: TGTGCCAGCAGCTTATACGCAGATACGCAGTATTTT
CDR3aa: CASSLYADTQYF

j_gene: TRBJ1-2
v_gene: TRBV18
abundance: NA
d_gene: NA
CDR3nt: TGTGCCAGCTCACCTATCCAGGGACCCAACTATGGCTACACCTTC
CDR3aa: CASSPIQGPNYGYTF

j_gene: TRBJ2-3
v_gene: TRBV7-2
abundance: many
d_gene: TRBD2
CDR3nt: TGTGCCAGCAGCCCCCCAGGAGCGGGGGGGCGGGGGCAGTATTTT
CDR3aa: CASSPPGAGGRGQYF

j_gene: TRBJ1-6
v_gene: TRBV21-1
abundance: NA
d_gene: NA
CDR3nt: TGTGCCAGCAGCAAAGAGGACAGGGGGAATTCACCCCTCCACTTT
CDR3aa: CASSKEDRGNSPLHF

j_gene: TRBJ1-6
v_gene: TRBV6-2/TRBV6-3
abundance: few
d_gene: NA
CDR3nt: TGTGCCAGCGGGGGTTGGACAGAGTTATCACCCCTCCACTTT
CDR3aa: CASGGWTELSPLHF

j_gene: TRBJ2-3
v_gene: TRBV20-1
abundance: few
d_gene: NA
CDR3nt: TGCAGTGCTAGGAAGGGGGGCACAGATACGCAGTATTTT
CDR3aa: CSARKGGTDTQYF

j_gene: TRBJ1-1
v_gene: TRBV25-1
abundance: NA
d_gene: NA
CDR3nt: TGTGCCAGCAGTGGGATCGTTGCGGAAGCTTTCTTT
CDR3aa: CASSGIVAEAFF

j_gene: TRBJ1-2
v_gene: TRBV20-1
abundance: few
d_gene: NA
CDR3nt: TGCAGTGCTGGCAGGACAGAGACTAACTATGGCTACACCTTC
CDR3aa: CSAGRTETNYGYTF

j_gene: TRBJ2-2
v_gene: TRBV7-6
abundance: many
d_gene: TRBD2
CDR3nt: TGTGCCAGCAGCCCCGCCGGCGGGAGCCGTTGGGAGCTGTTTTTT
CDR3aa: CASSPAGGSRWELFF

j_gene: TRBJ1-2
v_gene: TRBV6-2/TRBV6-3
abundance: few
d_gene: TRBD1
CDR3nt: TGTGCCAGCAGTCGACCCTCTCAGGGGGGGTATGGCTACACCTTC
CDR3aa: CASSRPSQGGYGYTF

j_gene: TRBJ1-2
v_gene: TRBV3-1
abundance: NA
d_gene: NA
CDR3nt: TGTGCCAGCAGCCAAGGAGCTTCGGGGGTCGGGCCTGGCTATGGCTACACCTTC
CDR3aa: CASSQGASGVGPGYGYTF

j_gene: TRBJ2-3
v_gene: TRBV6-1
abundance: many
d_gene: NA
CDR3nt: TGTGCCAGCAGTGAATGGGAAGGAGATACGCAGTATTTT
CDR3aa: CASSEWEGDTQYF

j_gene: TRBJ2-5
v_gene: TRBV5-5
abundance: many
d_gene: TRBD1
CDR3nt: TGTGCCAGCAGCTTAAACAGGGGGCACGATGAGGAGACCCAGTACTTC
CDR3aa: CASSLNRGHDEETQYF

j_gene: TRBJ1-1
v_gene: TRBV5-1
abundance: NA
d_gene: NA
CDR3nt: TGCGCCAGCAGCTTTACTGGTGGAACAGGCGGGCGCACTGAAGCTTTCTTT
CDR3aa: CASSFTGGTGGRTEAFF

j_gene: TRBJ1-1
v_gene: TRBV7-9
abundance: few
d_gene: TRBD1
CDR3nt: TGTGCCAGCAGCTCCCAGGGGGCTTACACTGAAGCTTTCTTT
CDR3aa: CASSSQGAYTEAFF

j_gene: TRBJ2-5
v_gene: TRBV6-2/TRBV6-3
abundance: once
d_gene: NA
CDR3nt: TGTGCCAGCAGTTACTACGAGACCCAGTACTTC
CDR3aa: CASSYYETQYF

j_gene: TRBJ2-3
v_gene: TRBV7-2
abundance: many
d_gene: NA
CDR3nt: TGTGCCAGCAGCTTTGAAACTAGCGATACGCAGTATTTT
CDR3aa: CASSFETSDTQYF

j_gene: TRBJ2-7
v_gene: TRBV7-8
abundance: many
d_gene: TRBD1
CDR3nt: TGTGCCAGCAGCTGGACAGGGAGGAACGAGCAGTACTTC
CDR3aa: CASSWTGRNEQYF

j_gene: TRBJ1-2
v_gene: TRBV11-2
abundance: NA
d_gene: NA
CDR3nt: TGTGCCAGCAGCTTAGCACCTAAGGGACACGCCGGGGGCTATGGCTACACCTTC
CDR3aa: CASSLAPKGHAGGYGYTF

j_gene: TRBJ2-5
v_gene: TRBV20-1
abundance: few
d_gene: TRBD2
CDR3nt: TGCAGTGCTAGAGATCAGCGGGGGGATGAGACCCAGTACTTC
CDR3aa: CSARDQRGDETQYF

j_gene: TRBJ2-3
v_gene: TRBV20-1
abundance: NA
d_gene: TRBD2
CDR3nt: TGCAGTGCTCCCTGGGCGGGGGGCACAGATACGCAGTATTTT
CDR3aa: CSAPWAGGTDTQYF

j_gene: TRBJ1-2
v_gene: TRBV4-3
abundance: NA
d_gene: NA
CDR3nt: TGCGCCAGCAGCCAAGGGAAGAGTTTCTATGGCTACACCTTC
CDR3aa: CASSQGKSFYGYTF

j_gene: TRBJ1-4
v_gene: TRBV3-1
abundance: few
d_gene: NA
CDR3nt: TGTGCCAGCAGCCAACGGGGGCGCGGGGGTAATGAAAAACTGTTTTTT
CDR3aa: CASSQRGRGGNEKLFF

j_gene: TRBJ2-3
v_gene: TRBV28
abundance: few
d_gene: NA
CDR3nt: TGTGCCAGCAGTATCGGGGCAACGGGGGATACGCAGTATTTT
CDR3aa: CASSIGATGDTQYF

j_gene: TRBJ2-3
v_gene: TRBV20-1
abundance: NA
d_gene: TRBD2
CDR3nt: TGCAGTGCTTTCGCTGCGGGGGGCACAGATACGCAGTATTTT
CDR3aa: CSAFAAGGTDTQYF